The next 14 T cell receptor beta chains were all read from a single sample in a study of T-cell memory formation after mild COVID-19. TCRdb reprocessed the 5' RACE reads with MiXCR, giving one entry per CDR3 protein. This table holds 150,000 to 200,000 distinct CDR3 sequences, about 9.9% found once. The source material was PBMCs or a T cell subset sorted from them (not recorded which). These receptors all come from a young man who had mild COVID-19 (a few samples of this study predate the infection). Cell type and time point are not known.

This clonotype was found a few times. The chain has TRBV20-1 and TRBJ2-1; 8 bases agree with TRBD2. CDR1 and CDR2 from the germline V gene are DFQATT and SNEGSKA (reference sequence). The length of the CDR3 is 13 residues. Unmatched junction bases numbered 7, after V lost 6 bases and J lost 6 bases. CDR3 loop: CSARGLVVNEQFF. In DNA, the CDR3 is TGCAGTGCGCGGGGACTAGTCGTCAATGAGCAGTTCTTC.

The rearrangement uses TRBV10-3 and TRBJ2-4; D is uncertain. Germline lookup yields CDR1 ENHRY and CDR2 SYGVKD. V was cut by 7 bases and J by 2 bases, with 12 bases left in between. The CDR3 is made up of 14 amino acids. The CDR3 loop is CAIIASNSKNIQYF. The DNA of the CDR3 is TGTGCCATCATCGCCTCAAATTCCAAAAACATTCAGTACTTC.

The J gene is TRBJ1-5, the V gene TRBV7-9, with 7 nucleotides matching TRBD1. After removal of 3 bases from V and 9 bases from J, the junction contained 8 bases not matched to a gene. CDR3 size: 14 residues. Germline CDR1 SEHNR, CDR2 FQNEAQ (reference sequence). This CDR3 reads CASSFDRVVRPQHF. Here the CDR3 DNA reads TGTGCCAGCAGCTTCGACAGGGTTGTGAGGCCCCAGCATTTT.

Regarding this clonotype: Because the CDR3 is missing its conserved closing phenylalanine or tryptophan, this is likely a read error. The chain joins TRBV5-1 to TRBJ1-1, with D tentatively TRBD1 (5 bases). CDR3 size: 14 residues. CDR1 is SGHRS and CDR2 is YFSETQ in the germline V gene. The V end lost 4 bases, the J end lost 6 bases, and 16 bases lay between the germline ends. CDR3 coding DNA: TGCGCCAGCAGCCCAGGGACTTCGGGCGCTGAAGCTTTCTCT. Its translation is CASSPGTSGAEAFS.

The rearrangement uses TRBV27 and TRBJ2-3; the D is unclear. The ends were cut back, 0 bases at V and 6 bases at J, with 10 bases in the middle. Germline CDR1 MNHEY, CDR2 SMNVEV (reference sequence). The CDR3 consists of 14 residues. The CDR3 is CASSLSQVGDTQYF. The CDR3 DNA is TGTGCCAGCAGTTTATCTCAGGTTGGGGATACGCAGTATTTT.

This clonotype was seen many times. The gene calls are TRBV4-3 and TRBJ2-5, with 9 nucleotides matching TRBD1. Germline assignment: CDR1 LGHNA and CDR2 YSLEER. CDR3 length: 15 amino acids. The V and J ends lost 5 bases and 1 base, in that order; junction bases with no gene match: 5. In DNA form, the CDR3 reads TGCGCCAGCAGCTCCGGGACAGGGCGCCAAGAGACCCAGTACTTC. Translation: CASSSGTGRQETQYF.

This clonotype was seen a handful of times. The rearrangement joins TRBV3-1 to TRBJ1-1; no firm D call. CDR1 LGHDT and CDR2 YNNKEL come from the germline V gene (reference sequence). The CDR3 spans 13 residues. V gave up 1 base and J gave up 6 bases, with 9 bases separating them. CDR3 sequence reads: CASSQVSRAEAFF. The CDR3 DNA is TGTGCCAGCAGCCAAGTGAGTCGAGCTGAAGCTTTCTTT.

This clonotype has only a few counts. The chain couples TRBV4-2 to TRBJ2-5, with D perhaps TRBD2 (5 bases). V was clipped by 1 base and J by 1 base, with 10 bases between them. This CDR3 has 15 amino acids. The germline V gene has CDR1 LGHNA and CDR2 YNFKEQ. CDR3 amino acids: CASSQGARAQETQYF. The CDR3 DNA is TGTGCCAGCAGCCAAGGGGCGCGGGCCCAAGAGACCCAGTACTTC.

The chain joins TRBV7-2 to TRBJ2-1; perhaps D is TRBD1 or TRBD2 (5 bases each). The CDR3 covers 13 residues. V was cut by 1 base and J by 14 bases, with 15 bases left in between. Germline CDR1 is SGHTA and CDR2 is FQGNSA. In DNA, the CDR3 is TGTGCCAGCAGCTTAGACCCCGGGACCCTTGAGTTCTTC. As protein: CASSLDPGTLEFF.

There are a few counts of this clonotype. This rearrangement joins TRBV10-2 to TRBJ1-5, with 7 positions matching TRBD1. Germline loops: CDR1 WSHSY, CDR2 SAAADI. V was pared by 10 bases and J by 0 bases, with 6 bases of the junction left unmatched. The CDR3 is 14 amino acids. Here the CDR3 reads CATRGDSSNQPQHF. The CDR3 coding sequence is TGCGCCACCCGCGGGGACAGTAGCAATCAGCCCCAGCATTTT.

This clonotype was observed a handful of times. This chain connects TRBV4-2 to TRBJ2-3; D assignment may be TRBD1 or TRBD2 (6 bases each). V was clipped by 8 bases and J by 0 bases, with 12 bases between them. Germline values: CDR1 LGHNA, CDR2 YNFKEQ. CDR3 length: 14 residues. CDR3 nucleotide sequence: TGTGCCAGCGGGACGGGGGCTAGCACAGATACGCAGTATTTT. Its translation is CASGTGASTDTQYF.

This clonotype has just a few counts. V gene TRBV24-1 combines with J gene TRBJ2-5; a weak D match, TRBD2 (6 bases). The CDR3 is 13 residues long. V dropped 4 bases and J dropped 5 bases, with 10 bases sitting between them. CDR1 and CDR2 (germline): KGHDR, SFDVKD. DNA for the CDR3: TGTGCCACCAGTGAATCGGGGGTTGAGACCCAGTACTTC. This encodes CATSESGVETQYF.

The table lists this clonotype with a few counts. V is TRBV7-2 and J is TRBJ1-2; tentatively, D is TRBD1 (5 bases). V lost 1 base and J 0 bases, leaving 9 bases between the germline ends. The CDR3 spans 15 residues. The germline V gene encodes CDR1 SGHTA and CDR2 FQGNSA. The CDR3 is CASSLVTGPNYGYTF. CDR3 DNA: TGTGCCAGCAGCTTAGTCACAGGACCTAACTATGGCTACACCTTC.

The chain uses TRBV6-6 and TRBJ1-5; TRBD1 agrees at 7 bases. Losses at the gene ends were 4 bases for V and 4 bases for J; bases not matched to a gene: 4. Germline V gene lookup returns CDR1 MNHNY and CDR2 SVGAGI (reference sequence). This CDR3 is built from 14 residues. DNA for the CDR3: TGTGCCAGCAGTTTCAGGGGGGGAAATCAGCCCCAGCATTTT. This sequence encodes CASSFRGGNQPQHF.